The next 20 T cell receptor beta chains were all read from a single sample in a study of T cell responses to AZD1222 COVID-19 vaccine. The protocol was immunoSEQ multiplex PCR, while the TCRdb copy is restricted to in-frame clones and leaves out a portion. The profile shows roughly 120,000 clones, about 85% of them singletons. The sequencing here drew on peripheral blood, taken on day 0 of AZD1222 vaccination. The receptors shown here come from an adult in good health.

The J gene is TRBJ2-7, the V gene TRBV24-1; 10 bases align to TRBD1. The CDR3 sequence is 15 residues long. J was trimmed by 5 bases and V by 4 bases; bases with no gene match: 7. The germline V gene encodes CDR1 KGHDR and CDR2 SFDVKD. CDR3: CATSDQRDRGHEQYF. The CDR3 region has the DNA TGTGCCACCAGTGACCAACGGGACAGGGGCCACGAGCAGTACTTC.

The rearrangement uses TRBV27 and TRBJ1-2; D is unclear. The CDR3 is 15 residues long. The germline V gene has CDR1 MNHEY and CDR2 SMNVEV (reference sequence). V lost 5 bases to trimming and J lost 0 bases, with 13 bases between them. The CDR3 nucleotides read TGTGCCAGCAGTCCCGGACCGCCTACTAACTATGGCTACACCTTC. Protein sequence: CASSPGPPTNYGYTF.

This clone appeared a few times. The chain carries TRBV21-1 and TRBJ2-1; no check of the table's D call, TRBD2, against the DNA was made. TRBV21-1 is a documented pseudogene. This CDR3 is built from 17 residues. The CDR3 spells CASSQAGRDYSYNEQFF. CDR3 sequence (DNA): TGTGCCAGCAGCCAGGCCGGGAGGGACTACTCCTACAATGAGCAGTTCTTC.

The rearrangement joins TRBV28 to TRBJ2-7; weak D call: TRBD1 (6 bases). The CDR3 totals 15 residues. V lost 5 bases and J 5 bases, leaving 19 bases between the germline ends. CDR1 and CDR2 from the germline V gene are MDHEN and SYDVKM. CDR3: CASSTPGHRLDEQYF. The CDR3 DNA follows: TGTGCCAGCAGTACGCCGGGACACCGGCTAGACGAGCAGTACTTC.

V and J are TRBV4-1 and TRBJ1-4; TRBD1 might be the D (6 bases). Deletions cut 1 base from V and 8 bases from J, with 8 bases between. Germline V CDR1 and CDR2: MGHRA, YSYEKL. The length of the CDR3 is 13 residues. CDR3 in amino acids: CASSQGQVEKLFF. The CDR3 DNA sequence: TGCGCCAGCAGCCAAGGACAGGTGGAAAAACTGTTTTTT.

The V and J genes are TRBV6-1 and TRBJ1-4, with D possibly being TRBD1 (5 bases). V dropped 3 bases and J dropped 8 bases, with 10 bases sitting between them. CDR1 and CDR2 from the germline V gene are MNHNS and SASEGT. The CDR3 is 13 amino acids. CDR3 nucleotides: TGTGCCAGCAGTGACAGGGTTGGGGAAAAACTGTTTTTT. Translation gives CASSDRVGEKLFF.

This clone has more than one count but fewer than ten. J is TRBJ2-7 and V is TRBV27; D call uncertain. This CDR3 is 15 amino acids long. Germline V gives CDR1 MNHEY, CDR2 SMNVEV (reference sequence). Trimming pared 2 bases from V and 3 bases from J, leaving 14 bases between. CDR3 nucleotide sequence: TGTGCCAGCAGTTTAGGGCTATATAAGATCTACGAGCAGTACTTC. Protein: CASSLGLYKIYEQYF.

The chain has TRBV7-2 and TRBJ2-7; the D gene is possibly TRBD1 (6 bases). The germline V gene encodes CDR1 SGHTA and CDR2 FQGNSA. V dropped 1 base and J dropped 0 bases, with 13 bases sitting between them. This CDR3 has 16 amino acids. This CDR3 is CASSLGPDRPSYEQYF. The CDR3 DNA reads TGTGCCAGCAGCTTAGGCCCTGACAGGCCCTCCTACGAGCAGTACTTC.

This chain connects TRBV11-3 to TRBJ2-7; D perhaps matches TRBD1 (6 bases). Germline-derived CDR1 and CDR2 are SGHNT and YENEEA. V lost 7 bases, J lost 6 bases, and 16 bases lay in between. The CDR3 runs 13 residues. Here the CDR3 reads CASTPYSGVEQYF. DNA for the CDR3: TGTGCCAGCACCCCTTATTCAGGGGTCGAGCAGTACTTC.

The chain carries TRBV7-9 and TRBJ1-6, with 8 bases aligning to TRBD1. Germline CDR1 SEHNR, CDR2 FQNEAQ (reference sequence). Germline trimming cut 5 bases from V and 9 bases from J; bases unmatched to any gene: 6. This CDR3 is 14 amino acids long. The CDR3 spells CASSPGQGSSPLHF. In nucleotides, the CDR3 is TGTGCCAGCAGCCCTGGACAGGGAAGTTCACCCCTCCACTTT.

The rearrangement links TRBV6-5 to TRBJ2-1; D ambiguous. V was trimmed by 6 bases and J by 4 bases, leaving 7 bases between them. There are 12 residues in the CDR3. Germline CDR1 and CDR2: MNHEY and SVGAGI. For the CDR3, the DNA is TGTGCCAGCAGCTCCACATACAATGAGCAGTTCTTC. This codes for CASSSTYNEQFF.

This clone has only a few counts. The rearrangement links TRBV7-2 to TRBJ1-3, with D unresolved. CDR1 is SGHTA and CDR2 is FQGNSA in the germline V gene. CDR3 length: 15 residues. The V end was cut by 2 bases, the J end by 2 bases, with 10 bases between. The CDR3 loop is CASSLSTTPGNTIYF. In DNA, the CDR3 is TGTGCCAGCAGCTTATCTACAACTCCTGGAAACACCATATATTTT.

The gene calls are TRBV19 and TRBJ2-3; no reliable D call. Germline V lookup: CDR1 LNHDA, CDR2 SQIVND (reference sequence). The CDR3 runs 15 residues. The V and J ends lost 4 bases and 2 bases respectively, with 13 bases between them. The CDR3 region has the DNA TGTGCCAGTAGTAGCCGACTCCTAGACACAGATACGCAGTATTTT. Its translation is CASSSRLLDTDTQYF.

The chain employs TRBV2 and TRBJ1-2, with no clear D. This CDR3 comprises 13 residues. Trimming took 0 bases from V and 7 from J, leaving 9 bases between them. Germline CDR1 reads SNHLY; CDR2 reads FYNNEI. The CDR3: CASSEASSIGYTF. The CDR3 DNA reads TGTGCCAGCAGTGAAGCGTCCTCAATTGGCTACACCTTC.

This sequence joins TRBV7-8 and TRBJ2-7, with D possibly TRBD1 on 7 matching bases. Trimming stripped 0 bases from V and 4 bases from J, with 16 bases between. The CDR3 is 16 residues long. The germline V gene has CDR1 SGHVS and CDR2 FQNEAQ. DNA for the CDR3: TGTGCCAGCAGCTTAGCCGATGGAGGGGGCGGGTACGAGCAGTACTTC. It translates to CASSLADGGGGYEQYF.

The gene calls are TRBV2 and TRBJ2-7; D is unresolved. Trimming cost V 5 bases and J 8 bases, with 16 bases left between them. The CDR3 contains 13 residues. Germline CDR1 SNHLY, CDR2 FYNNEI. CDR3 protein: CASSPRPGTKQYF. As DNA, the CDR3 is TGTGCCAGCAGTCCTCGACCTGGCACCAAGCAGTACTTC.

V gene TRBV5-6 combines with J gene TRBJ2-5; D may be TRBD1 (6 bases). This CDR3 spans 13 amino acids. The V and J ends lost 7 bases and 2 bases respectively, with 12 bases between them. Germline V gene lookup returns CDR1 SGHDT and CDR2 YYEEEE. The CDR3 spells CASARGQQETQYF. The CDR3 DNA reads as TGTGCCAGCGCGAGGGGACAACAAGAGACCCAGTACTTC.

This clone was seen more than once but under ten times. Other DNA sequences in the same sample also yield this CDR3. This chain links TRBV7-2 with TRBJ2-1; TRBD2 agrees at 11 bases. The CDR3 runs 15 residues. Germline V CDR1 and CDR2: SGHTA, FQGNSA. Unmatched junction bases numbered 0, after V lost 1 base and J lost 4 bases. The CDR3 loop is CASSLVAGGYNEQFF. The CDR3 region has the DNA TGTGCCAGCAGCTTAGTAGCGGGGGGGTACAATGAGCAGTTCTTC. The full variable domain, rest sourced from reference TRBV7-2 and TRBJ2-1, is GAGVSQSPSNKVTEKGKDVELRCDPISGHTALYWYRQSLGQGLEFLIYFQGNSAPDKSGLPSDRFSAERTGGSVSTLTIQRTQQEDSAVYLCASSLVAGGYNEQFFGPGTRLTVL.

The V gene is TRBV2, the J gene TRBJ1-5, with D possibly TRBD1 on 5 matching bases. Trimming pared 3 bases from V and 4 bases from J, leaving 10 bases between. This CDR3 has 14 residues. Germline CDR1 and CDR2: SNHLY and FYNNEI. The CDR3 nucleotides read TGTGCCAGCAGTGAGGGACTCCGGAATCAGCCCCAGCATTTT. Translation: CASSEGLRNQPQHF. Combining the CDR3 with reference TRBV2 and TRBJ1-5 gives the whole variable domain EPEVTQTPSHQVTQMGQEVILRCVPISNHLYFYWYRQILGQKVEFLVSFYNNEISEKSEIFDDQFSVERPDGSNFTLKIRSTKLEDSAMYFCASSEGLRNQPQHFGDGTRLSIL.

This clone was observed a handful of times. V is TRBV30 and J is TRBJ1-1, with unresolved D. Germline CDR1 is GTSNPN and CDR2 is SVGIG (reference sequence). V shed 5 bases and J shed 3 bases, with 19 bases lying between them. The CDR3 covers 15 residues. CDR3 in amino acids: CAWGLNQSPYTEAFF. As DNA, the CDR3 is TGTGCCTGGGGGCTAAACCAGTCCCCTTACACTGAAGCTTTCTTT.